This T cell receptor (beta chain) is drawn from a study of blood T cells in healthy people across ages. Study observations and caveats: Percentage of naive T cells showed a strong correlation with TCR beta diversity.

From germline, CDR1 is WSHSY and CDR2 SAAADI. V was clipped by 3 bases and J by 0 bases, with 12 bases between them. This CDR3 contains 16 residues. The use of a sample-barcoded 5' primer and a J-beta primer mix characterized a second PCR of roughly 6 to 12 cycles. TCRdb processed the 5' RACE reads anew with MiXCR; each CDR3 protein has one entry. The sample has under 2 million distinct CDR3 sequences, 34% seen once. This clonotype came up a few times. Its cognate antigen is unknown. Per-sample PBMC isolation yielded at least 6.5 million cells. The TCR sequence derives from a woman aged 25-40 years in good health. Material for sequencing was blood. The chain joins TRBV10-2 to TRBJ2-1; no clear D. The CDR3 sequence is CASSDLFGNSYNEQFF. The CDR3 DNA sequence: TGCGCCAGCAGTGACTTATTTGGTAACTCCTACAATGAGCAGTTCTTC.